One and the same sample provided the 6 T cell receptor beta chains below, sequenced in a study of blood T cell repertoires in COVID-19. TCRdb keeps only in-frame clones here, not all; method: immunoSEQ multiplex PCR. The repertoire holds roughly 250,000 clones, with around 89% as singletons. Sequenced input: PBMCs or T cells enriched from blood (not recorded which). These receptors were collected from a man in his forties who had recovered from COVID-19.

The J gene is TRBJ2-7, the V gene TRBV20-1; weak D call: TRBD2 (6 bases). CDR3 length: 11 residues. In germline, CDR1 is DFQATT, CDR2 SNEGSKA (reference sequence). The germline V and J ends were trimmed by 7 bases and 3 bases, with 10 bases remaining between them. The CDR3 spells CSVPGVYEQYF. DNA of the CDR3: TGCAGTGTCCCGGGGGTCTACGAGCAGTACTTC.

V is TRBV4-3 and J is TRBJ1-2, with D perhaps matching TRBD1 (5 bases). This CDR3 comprises 16 residues. CDR1 and CDR2 (germline): LGHNA, YSLEER. With 0 bases removed from V and 6 bases from J, the gap between germline ends came to 17 bases. DNA for the CDR3: TGCGCCAGCAGCCAAGACCTCCTCAAGGGGATCGATGGCTACACCTTC. Its protein is CASSQDLLKGIDGYTF.

The chain carries TRBV28 and TRBJ2-1; D call uncertain. V lost 6 bases to trimming and J lost 8 bases, with 14 bases between them. Germline V CDR1 and CDR2: MDHEN, SYDVKM. The CDR3 has 13 amino acids. The CDR3 sequence is CASRTNIPDEQFF. The CDR3 DNA reads as TGTGCCAGCAGAACAAATATCCCCGATGAGCAGTTCTTC.

This rearrangement joins TRBV18 to TRBJ1-2; D perhaps matches TRBD1 (6 bases). V was trimmed by 8 bases and J by 4 bases, leaving 26 bases between them. The germline CDR1 and CDR2 sequences are KGHSH and LQKENI. The CDR3 runs to 17 residues. CDR3 region: CASTLYRDTQGGYGYTF. DNA for the CDR3: TGTGCCAGCACTCTTTACCGGGACACCCAAGGAGGCTATGGCTACACCTTC.

The chain is built from TRBV11-2 and TRBJ1-1, with no clear D. Trimming took off 5 bases at V and 2 bases at J, with 12 bases between the two ends. This CDR3 has 14 residues. CDR1 SGHAT and CDR2 FQNNGV come from the germline V gene. CDR3 sequence: CASSLTGVNTEAFF. In nucleotides, the CDR3 is TGTGCCAGCAGCCTAACGGGAGTTAACACTGAAGCTTTCTTT. Using reference TRBV11-2 and TRBJ1-1 for the parts outside the CDR3, the full variable domain is EAGVAQSPRYKIIEKRQSVAFWCNPISGHATLYWYQQILGQGPKLLIQFQNNGVVDDSQLPKDRFSAERLKGVDSTLKIQPAKLEDSAVYLCASSLTGVNTEAFFGQGTRLTVV.

On this clone: In the same sample, other DNA sequences code for this CDR3. The V call is TRBV18, the J call TRBJ1-5, with a possible D match to TRBD1 (5 bases). CDR1 and CDR2 (germline): KGHSH, LQKENI. This CDR3 has 14 amino acids. V was shortened by 2 bases and J by 1 base, with 6 bases between the two germline ends. CDR3 in amino acids: CASSPGASNQPQHF. CDR3 bases: TGTGCCAGCTCACCAGGGGCGAGCAATCAGCCCCAGCATTTT.